This is a list of T cell receptor beta chains from one sample in a study of CD8 T cell repertoires and HIV-1 epitope variants. Their antigen targets remain unknown. Profiling relied on immunoSEQ multiplex PCR, and the TCRdb table lists in-frame clones only, not all of them. Counted here are 5,500 or so clones, 66% occurring once; the ten biggest clones make up roughly 45%. The sequencing sample was made of cultured CD8+ T cells derived from PBMCs. These TCRs come from a male donor with HIV. Both conserved end residues are part of each CDR3. The D gene is left open where the match is weak. Not every row has a clone size; where given, it reads once, few, many or a size class.

d_call,v_call,clone_size,j_call,cdr3_nt,cdr3_aa
.,TRBV6-5,few,TRBJ2-7,TGTGCCAGCAGGCGGGACTACGAGCAGTACTTC,CASRRDYEQYF
.,TRBV6-6,once,TRBJ2-2,TGTGCCAGCAGTTACTACAGTACCGGGGAGCTGTTTTTT,CASSYYSTGELFF
.,TRBV2,.,TRBJ2-1,TGTGCCAGCAGCAGGGACAATGAGCAGTTCTTC,CASSRDNEQFF
.,TRBV9,.,TRBJ2-3,TGTGCCAGCAGCGTAGGAACAGATACGCAGTATTTT,CASSVGTDTQYF
.,TRBV11-2,few,TRBJ2-7,TGTGCCAGCAGCTTAGCAACTAGTCCCTTCTCCGAGCAGTACTTC,CASSLATSPFSEQYF
TRBD1,TRBV6-1,.,TRBJ2-7,TGTGCCAGCAGTCGAGACAGGGATTCGGGCGAGCAGTACTTC,CASSRDRDSGEQYF
.,TRBV6-1,.,TRBJ2-6,TGTGCCATCAGTGAGTCTCTGGGGGTATCTGGGGCCAACGTCCTGACTTTC,CAISESLGVSGANVLTF
TRBD2,TRBV6-4,.,TRBJ2-1,TGTGCCAGCAGTAACGGGACTAGCGGGAGCAATGAGCAGTTCTTC,CASSNGTSGSNEQFF
TRBD2,TRBV5-6,.,TRBJ2-7,TGTGCCAGCAGCGCGGGACTAGGTTCCTCCGAGCAGTACTTC,CASSAGLGSSEQYF
.,TRBV7-6,.,TRBJ1-5,TGTGCCAGCAGCCTTACAGGGAACTCTCAGCCCCAGCATTTT,CASSLTGNSQPQHF
.,TRBV15,few,TRBJ1-2,TGTGCCACCAGCAGAGCGGGGGATGGAGACTATGGCTACACCTTC,CATSRAGDGDYGYTF
.,TRBV5-6,.,TRBJ1-1,TGTGCCAGCAGCCAAGGAGGAACTGAAGCTTTCTTT,CASSQGGTEAFF
.,TRBV28,.,TRBJ2-2,TGTGCCAGCAGTTTATTGGGGGGCACGAACACCGGGGAGCTGTTTTTT,CASSLLGGTNTGELFF
.,TRBV7-9,few,TRBJ2-1,TGTGCCAGCAGCTTGGTGGTGGGAGAGGGAAATGAGCAGTTCTTC,CASSLVVGEGNEQFF
TRBD1,TRBV2,.,TRBJ2-1,TGTGCCAGCGACCTAAGTAGGACAGGGGACTTAAATGAGCAGTTCTTC,CASDLSRTGDLNEQFF
.,TRBV10-3,.,TRBJ2-7,TGTGCCATCAGTGGGGTCGGGGACACCTACGAGCAGTACTTC,CAISGVGDTYEQYF
TRBD1,TRBV19,.,TRBJ1-1,TGTGCCAGTAGCAGGGGGGGCACTGAAGCTTTCTTT,CASSRGGTEAFF
TRBD2,TRBV30,few,TRBJ2-1,TGTGCCTGGAGTACTACTAGCGGGGGCTACAATGAGCAGTTCTTC,CAWSTTSGGYNEQFF
TRBD2,TRBV9,.,TRBJ2-7,TGTGCCAGCAGCGTAGGACTAGCGAGGTATTCCTACGAGCAGTACTTC,CASSVGLARYSYEQYF
.,TRBV7-3,once,TRBJ2-7,TGTGCCAGCAGCCCCCAGCAGGGTGACTACGAGCAGTACTTC,CASSPQQGDYEQYF
.,TRBV7-2,.,TRBJ2-5,TGTGCCAGCAGCTCCGCCGGGATAGATCAAGAGACCCAGTACTTC,CASSSAGIDQETQYF
.,TRBV29-1,.,TRBJ2-7,TGCAGCGCACGACAGGAGTGGAACGAGCAGTACTTC,CSARQEWNEQYF
.,TRBV11-2,.,TRBJ1-1,TGTGCCAGCAGCTTACACGGTCCGGGGGCGGGTGACACTGAAGCTTTCTTT,CASSLHGPGAGDTEAFF
.,TRBV7-8,once,TRBJ2-3,TGTGCCAGCAGCTCCCCCGGTCGGGGGATGAGGGTTGATACGCAGTATTTT,CASSSPGRGMRVDTQYF
.,TRBV28,.,TRBJ1-4,TGTGCCAGCAACGGGGAGACCCCTGAAAAACTGTTTTTT,CASNGETPEKLFF
.,TRBV28,.,TRBJ1-5,TGTGCCAGCAGTATCAGGACAGGCAATCAGCCCCAGCATTTT,CASSIRTGNQPQHF
.,TRBV27,.,TRBJ2-2,TGTGCCAGCAGTTACTCCCTAGGTTTCGGGGAGCTGTTTTTT,CASSYSLGFGELFF
.,TRBV5-1,.,TRBJ2-3,TGCGCCAGCATTCTTTCAGATACGCAGTATTTT,CASILSDTQYF
.,TRBV2,.,TRBJ2-7,TGTGCCAGCAGAGGGACACCCTATAACGAGCAGTACTTC,CASRGTPYNEQYF
.,TRBV28,.,TRBJ2-1,TGTGCCAGCAGTTTATCCTCCATTGGAGCGGACTCCTACAATGAGCAGTTCTTC,CASSLSSIGADSYNEQFF
TRBD1,TRBV19,once,TRBJ1-2,TGTGCCAGTAGTACCTCCGGGACAGGGTTTGGCTACACCTTC,CASSTSGTGFGYTF
.,TRBV27,.,TRBJ2-7,TGTGCCAGCAGCCCGGCAACATACGAGCAGTACTTC,CASSPATYEQYF
TRBD2,TRBV9,.,TRBJ2-1,TGTGCCAGCAGCTCCCGACTAGCGGGAGGGGACAATGAGCAGTTCTTC,CASSSRLAGGDNEQFF
.,TRBV7-9,.,TRBJ1-1,TGTGTAGGGCAGTTCATGAACACTGAAGCTTTCTTT,CVGQFMNTEAFF
TRBD1,TRBV4-3,.,TRBJ1-6,TGCGCCAGCAGCCAAGATCGGGCAGGGGGTTCACCCCTCCACTTT,CASSQDRAGGSPLHF
.,TRBV4-3,.,TRBJ1-5,TGCGCCAGCAGCCAAAGGTTAGATCAGCCCCAGCATTTT,CASSQRLDQPQHF
.,TRBV19,.,TRBJ2-2,TGTGCCAGTAGTATAGGGACAGCCGGGGAGCTGTTTTTT,CASSIGTAGELFF
TRBD2,TRBV28,few,TRBJ2-7,TGTGCCAGCACCGAAGGACTAGCGGGTACCTACGAGCAGTACTTC,CASTEGLAGTYEQYF
TRBD1,TRBV6-6,.,TRBJ1-2,TGTGCCAGCACCTTCTGGACAGGTTATGGCTACACCTTC,CASTFWTGYGYTF
.,TRBV5-1,few,TRBJ1-1,TGCGCCAGCAGCCACAGTACGAACACTGAAGCTTTCTTT,CASSHSTNTEAFF
.,TRBV28,.,TRBJ2-3,TGTGCCAGCAGTTTAGGAGCGGTAAGCACAGATACGCAGTATTTT,CASSLGAVSTDTQYF
.,TRBV2,.,TRBJ2-2,TGTGCCAGCAGTGACAGATTGAACACCGGGGAGCTGTTTTTT,CASSDRLNTGELFF
.,TRBV18,.,TRBJ1-2,TGTGCCAGCTCACCAACGGGGAACTATGGCTACACCTTC,CASSPTGNYGYTF
.,TRBV28,.,TRBJ1-2,TGTGCCAGCAGTTTACCCGACAGTGGCCTATTCGGCTACACCTTC,CASSLPDSGLFGYTF
TRBD1,TRBV9,.,TRBJ2-7,TGTGCCAGCAGCGTAGAAACAGGGGGTTCCTACGAGCAGTACTTC,CASSVETGGSYEQYF
.,TRBV9,.,TRBJ2-3,TGTGCCAGCAGCCTCCCGACTATTTCGGATACGCAGTATTTT,CASSLPTISDTQYF
.,TRBV6-1,.,TRBJ2-6,TGTGCCAGCAGTGAAGCGTGGGGGGCTGGGGCCAACGTCCTGACTTTC,CASSEAWGAGANVLTF
.,TRBV19,.,TRBJ1-5,TGTGCCAGTAGTATCGGGGGGATTCAGCCCCAGCATTTT,CASSIGGIQPQHF
TRBD2,TRBV19,.,TRBJ2-1,TGTGCCAGTAGGGGAATAGCGGGAGATAATGAGCAGTTCTTC,CASRGIAGDNEQFF
.,TRBV7-9,few,TRBJ2-1,TGTGCCAGCAGCCACGGGACTGAGAATGAGCAGTTCTTC,CASSHGTENEQFF
TRBD1,TRBV4-2,few,TRBJ2-7,TGTGCCAGCAGCCACCTTGGGACCGGGACAGGGAGCTCCAACGAGCAGTACTTC,CASSHLGTGTGSSNEQYF
TRBD1,TRBV28,.,TRBJ2-7,TGTGCCAGCAGTTGGTCACTGGGACAGAGCCTCTACGAGCAGTACTTC,CASSWSLGQSLYEQYF
TRBD1,TRBV10-2,once,TRBJ2-2,TGCGCCAGCAGACCGGGACAGGGGATATATCCCGGGGAGCTGTTTTTT,CASRPGQGIYPGELFF
.,TRBV6-5,.,TRBJ1-1,TGTGCCAGCATCGAGGGGGGGGCGGCGAACACTGAAGCTTTCTTT,CASIEGGAANTEAFF
.,TRBV7-9,.,TRBJ2-1,TGTGCCAGCAGCTCTAGCTCCTACAATGAGCAGTTCTTC,CASSSSSYNEQFF
.,TRBV28,.,TRBJ1-2,TGTGCCAGCAGGCTGGCAGGGAGGACGGATGGCTACACCTTC,CASRLAGRTDGYTF
TRBD2,TRBV7-6,.,TRBJ2-7,TGTGCCAGCAGCCGCGGCGCTAGCGGGGGGGATACCTACGAGCAGTACTTC,CASSRGASGGDTYEQYF